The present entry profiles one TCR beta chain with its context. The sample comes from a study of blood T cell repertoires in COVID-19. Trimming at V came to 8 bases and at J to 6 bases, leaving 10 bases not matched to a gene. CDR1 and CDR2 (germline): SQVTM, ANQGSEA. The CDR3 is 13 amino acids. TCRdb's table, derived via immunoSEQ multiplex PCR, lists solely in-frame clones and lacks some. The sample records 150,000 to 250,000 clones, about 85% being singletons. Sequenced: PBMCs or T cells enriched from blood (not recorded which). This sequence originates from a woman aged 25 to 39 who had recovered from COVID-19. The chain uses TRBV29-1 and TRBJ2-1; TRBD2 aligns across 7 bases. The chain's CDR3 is CSLPRGKANEQFF. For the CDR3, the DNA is TGCAGCCTCCCGCGGGGGAAGGCCAATGAGCAGTTCTTC.